The TCR beta chain described here comes from a study of control samples from healthy donors and cancer patients (dated by TCRdb to about 2020). The library was produced with the immunoSEQ multiplex PCR assay. The table was pulled from immuneACCESS by TCRdb, which kept in-frame rearrangements only. Such tables lose some clones; where checked, under half of the loss comes from unresolved V genes, and the rest has no known cause. Within this sample are about 140,000 clones, with 91% of them counted one time only. The top ten hold 3% to 3.5% of the sample. CDR1 and CDR2 are read off the germline V gene as SGHRS and YFSETQ. Ends trimmed: V by 0 bases, J by 3 bases; bases unmatched to a gene: 2. The CDR3, from cysteine to phenylalanine, totals 14 residues. Only the CDR3 region is kept as DNA, spanning 42 bases read in frame from base 1. As regards this clone: Which antigen it targets is not known. Nothing much larger sits one base from this clone, and base qualities are not available. Other DNA sequences in the sample encode the same CDR3.

The chain was built from TRBV5-1 and TRBJ1-2; 7 central bases correspond to TRBD1. Material for sequencing was blood. The receptor's source is a man aged 25 to 45 in good health. The bases read TGCGCCAGCAGCTTGGAGGGGGCCGACTATGGCTACACCTTC. Its protein reads: CASSLEGADYGYTF.